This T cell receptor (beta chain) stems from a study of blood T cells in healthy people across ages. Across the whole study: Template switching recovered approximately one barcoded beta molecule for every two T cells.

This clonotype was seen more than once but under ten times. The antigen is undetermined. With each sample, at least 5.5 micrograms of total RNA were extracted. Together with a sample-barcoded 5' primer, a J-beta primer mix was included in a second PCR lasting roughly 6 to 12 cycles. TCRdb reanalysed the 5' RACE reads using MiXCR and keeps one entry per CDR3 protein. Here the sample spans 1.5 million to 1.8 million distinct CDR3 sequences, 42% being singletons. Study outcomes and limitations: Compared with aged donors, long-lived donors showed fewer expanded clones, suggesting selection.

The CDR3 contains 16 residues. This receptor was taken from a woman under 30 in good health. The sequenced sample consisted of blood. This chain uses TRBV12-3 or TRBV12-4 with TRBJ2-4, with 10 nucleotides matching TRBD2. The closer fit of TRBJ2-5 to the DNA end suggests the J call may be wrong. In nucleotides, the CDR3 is TGTGCCAGCAGTTTATTCGGGACTAGCGAAGTAGAGACCCAGTACTTC. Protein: CASSLFGTSEVETQYF.